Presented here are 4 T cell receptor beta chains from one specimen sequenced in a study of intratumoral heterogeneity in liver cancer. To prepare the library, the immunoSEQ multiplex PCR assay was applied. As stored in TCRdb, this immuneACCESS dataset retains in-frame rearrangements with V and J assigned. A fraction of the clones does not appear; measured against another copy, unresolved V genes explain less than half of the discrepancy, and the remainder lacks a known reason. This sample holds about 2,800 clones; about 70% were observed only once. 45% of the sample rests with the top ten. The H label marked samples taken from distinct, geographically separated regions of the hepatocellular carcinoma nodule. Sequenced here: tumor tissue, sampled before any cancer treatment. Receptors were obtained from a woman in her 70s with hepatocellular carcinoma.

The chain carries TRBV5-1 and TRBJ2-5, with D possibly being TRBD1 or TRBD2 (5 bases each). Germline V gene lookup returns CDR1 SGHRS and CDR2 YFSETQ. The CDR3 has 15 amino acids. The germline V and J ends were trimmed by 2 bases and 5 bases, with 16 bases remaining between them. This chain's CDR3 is CASSFGTPPKETQYF. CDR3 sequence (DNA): TGCGCCAGCAGCTTTGGGACCCCACCAAAGGAGACCCAGTACTTC.

DNA for the CDR3: TGTGCCTGGAGTGGAGCTGCGGGAGCTTCGGGCGAGCAGTACTTC. Protein: CAWSGAAGASGEQYF. The chain combines TRBV30 with TRBJ2-7; TRBD2 aligns across 7 bases. The CDR3 sequence is 15 residues long. V shed 1 base and J 6 bases; nucleotides not matched to a gene: 12. The V gene's germline CDR1 is GTSNPN and CDR2 SVGIG (reference sequence).

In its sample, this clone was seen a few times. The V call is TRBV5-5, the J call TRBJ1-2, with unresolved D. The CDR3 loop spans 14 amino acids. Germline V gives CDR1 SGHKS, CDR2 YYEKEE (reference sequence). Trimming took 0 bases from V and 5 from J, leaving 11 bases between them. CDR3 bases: TGTGCCAGCAGCTTGGAACCGGGGAATTATGGCTACACCTTC. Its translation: CASSLEPGNYGYTF.

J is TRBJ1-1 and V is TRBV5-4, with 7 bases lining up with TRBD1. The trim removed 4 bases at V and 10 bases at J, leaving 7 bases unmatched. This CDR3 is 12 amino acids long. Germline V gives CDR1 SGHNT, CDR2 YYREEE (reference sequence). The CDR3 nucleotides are TGTGCCAGCAGCCCGCGACAGGGAGGAGCTTTCTTT. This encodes CASSPRQGGAFF. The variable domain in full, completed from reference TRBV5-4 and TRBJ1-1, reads ETGVTQSPTHLIKTRGQQVTLRCSSQSGHNTVSWYQQALGQGPQFIFQYYREEENGRGNFPPRFSGLQFPNYSSELNVNALELDDSALYLCASSPRQGGAFFGQGTRLTVV.